This T cell receptor beta chain stems from a study of early T cells in non-severe SARS-CoV-2 infection. General study findings and limits: Lookups in VDJdb leaned toward anti-spike CD8 responses and missed private and CD4 specificities.

Looked up from germline, CDR1 is DFQATT and CDR2 is SNEGSKA (reference sequence). V shed 7 bases and J shed 6 bases, with 19 bases lying between them. The CDR3 is 14 residues long. TCRdb recomputed calls from the 5' RACE reads with MiXCR, one row per CDR3 protein. The sample contains over 85,000 distinct CDR3 sequences, roughly 13% of which appear only once. This clonotype was counted only a few times. Its antigen is currently unknown. Sequencing was performed on whole blood. The TCR originated in an adult who was a healthcare worker with PCR-confirmed SARS-CoV-2 infection or an uninfected control (not recorded which). This sequence joins TRBV20-1 and TRBJ1-5, with no clear D. CDR3 nucleotides: TGCAGTGTGCCCTTAGGGCCGGCAGGTCAGCCCCAGCATTTT. It codes for CSVPLGPAGQPQHF.